Each of the 32 T cell receptor beta chains below was sequenced from the same sample in a study of blood T cell repertoires in COVID-19 (dated by TCRdb to about 2020). The receptor library was made with the immunoSEQ multiplex PCR assay. Not all clones reach the TCRdb copy of this immuneACCESS table, which keeps in-frame sequences only. Checked studies attribute under half of the gap to unresolved V genes and leave the rest unexplained. Present in this sample are 310,000 or so clones, around 92% of which were seen just once. The ten largest make up around 6.6% of the sample. Sample: peripheral blood. The source is a young man who had recovered from COVID-19.

The chain is built from TRBV27 and TRBJ2-7; 8 bases align to TRBD1. V shed 2 bases, J shed 0 bases, and the junction held 9 bases outside the gene matches. Germline assignment: CDR1 MNHEY and CDR2 SMNVEV (reference sequence). This CDR3 is built from 17 residues. CDR3: CASSLAQGQGASYEQYF. The CDR3, as DNA: TGTGCCAGCAGTTTAGCACAAGGGCAGGGGGCCTCCTACGAGCAGTACTTC.

J is TRBJ2-7 and V is TRBV2, with 7 bases fitting TRBD1. Germline V lookup: CDR1 SNHLY, CDR2 FYNNEI. This CDR3 has 13 residues. The junction had 4 bases not matched to a gene; V was cut back by 6 bases and J by 2 bases. For the CDR3, the DNA is TGTGCCAGCAGCAGGGGGACAACCTACGAGCAGTACTTC. Protein: CASSRGTTYEQYF.

The chain employs TRBV27 and TRBJ1-5; 7 bases line up with TRBD1. The CDR3 length is 13 residues. Germline V lookup: CDR1 MNHEY, CDR2 SMNVEV (reference sequence). Trimming removed 9 bases from V and 7 bases from J; junction bases left unmatched: 9. The chain's CDR3 is CASRQGRNQPQHF. CDR3 DNA sequence: TGTGCCAGTCGACAGGGCAGAAACCAGCCCCAGCATTTT.

V and J are TRBV6-5 and TRBJ1-5; no definite D call. CDR3 size: 15 residues. Germline V gene sequence: CDR1 MNHEY, CDR2 SVGAGI. V was cut by 6 bases and J by 1 base, with 13 bases left in between. CDR3 sequence: CASSPPGGSNQPQHF. The DNA of the CDR3 is TGTGCCAGCAGCCCCCCCGGAGGGAGCAATCAGCCCCAGCATTTT.

The chain has TRBV5-1 and TRBJ1-6, with D possibly being TRBD1 (6 bases). CDR1 SGHRS and CDR2 YFSETQ come from the germline V gene. The CDR3 totals 14 residues. The germline V and J ends were trimmed by 5 bases and 6 bases, with 12 bases remaining between them. CDR3 DNA: TGCGCCAGCAGACAGGGTAAAGGTAATTCACCCCTCCACTTT. It translates to CASRQGKGNSPLHF.

This clone occurred a few times. V usage is TRBV3-1 (or the pseudogene TRBV3-2) and J usage is TRBJ2-1; 10 nucleotides match TRBD2. CDR3 size: 16 residues. V shed 4 bases, J shed 0 bases, and the junction held 3 bases outside the gene matches. The germline V gene encodes CDR1 LGHDT and CDR2 YNNKEL (reference sequence). CDR3 amino acids: CASSLSGRSSYNEQFF. Written as DNA, the CDR3 is TGTGCCAGCAGCCTTAGCGGGAGGAGCTCCTACAATGAGCAGTTCTTC.

J is TRBJ2-1 and V is TRBV13; TRBD2 matches 16 bases. This CDR3 has 22 residues. Trimming cost V 1 base and J 2 bases; bases outside gene matches: 14. Germline-derived CDR1 and CDR2 are PRHDT and FYEKMQ (reference sequence). CDR3: CASSLALLSGTSGGGTYNEQFF. As DNA, the CDR3 is TGTGCCAGCAGCTTAGCCCTTTTATCCGGGACTAGCGGGGGGGGCACCTACAATGAGCAGTTCTTC. Combining the CDR3 with reference TRBV13 and TRBJ2-1 gives the whole variable domain AAGVIQSPRHLIKEKRETATLKCYPIPRHDTVYWYQQGPGQDPQFLISFYEKMQSDKGSIPDRFSAQQFSDYHSELNMSSLELGDSALYFCASSLALLSGTSGGGTYNEQFFGPGTRLTVL.

This rearrangement joins TRBV28 to TRBJ2-7; D may be TRBD2 (5 bases). Germline lookup yields CDR1 MDHEN and CDR2 SYDVKM. Trimming cost V 2 bases and J 6 bases, with 11 bases left between them. The CDR3 is 13 amino acids. The CDR3 here is CASSLGSSTEQYF. The CDR3 DNA is TGTGCCAGCAGTTTAGGGAGTAGTACCGAGCAGTACTTC.

The chain has TRBV5-6 and TRBJ2-1; 8 bases fit TRBD2. Germline V lookup: CDR1 SGHDT, CDR2 YYEEEE. There are 17 residues in the CDR3. V was clipped by 0 bases and J by 9 bases; unmatched bases: 14. As DNA, the CDR3 is TGTGCCAGCAGCTTGGTTCTCTCCGGGACTAGTTTCACTGAGCAGTTCTTC. It yields the protein CASSLVLSGTSFTEQFF.

This chain connects TRBV28 to TRBJ2-1; unclear D gene. Germline CDR1 reads MDHEN; CDR2 reads SYDVKM. This CDR3 is 13 amino acids long. V was cut by 2 bases and J by 4 bases, with 6 bases left in between. DNA for the CDR3: TGTGCCAGCAGTTTAGTGGCTTACAATGAGCAGTTCTTC. Translated: CASSLVAYNEQFF.

The CDR3 nucleotides are TGTGCCACCAGTGATAACAGGGGACCCGGGGAGCTGTTTTTT. Protein product: CATSDNRGPGELFF. The chain joins TRBV24-1 to TRBJ2-2, with TRBD1 identical over 7 bases. V dropped 3 bases and J dropped 6; count of bases not matched to a gene: 3. CDR1 and CDR2 from the germline V gene are KGHDR and SFDVKD. This CDR3 is 14 amino acids long.

The chain employs TRBV12-3 or TRBV12-4 and TRBJ1-4; no firm D call. Trimming left V 7 bases short and J 8 bases short, with 14 bases between. This CDR3 has 13 amino acids. The CDR3 reads CASTSNPNEKLFF. The DNA for the CDR3 is TGTGCCAGCACCTCTAACCCCAACGAAAAACTGTTTTTT.

The chain is built from TRBV7-5 and TRBJ1-5. TRBV7-5 is recorded as a pseudogene. There are 17 residues in the CDR3. Here the CDR3 reads CARSLWQRGDSNQPQHF. The CDR3, as DNA: TGTGCCAGAAGCTTATGGCAGCGAGGAGATAGCAATCAGCCCCAGCATTTT.

V is TRBV10-2 and J is TRBJ2-5; TRBD1 agrees at 7 bases. In germline, CDR1 is WSHSY, CDR2 SAAADI. The trim removed 2 bases at V and 2 bases at J, leaving 2 bases unmatched. The CDR3 consists of 14 residues. In DNA form, the CDR3 reads TGCGCCAGCAGTGAGGACAGGGAACAAGAGACCCAGTACTTC. Amino acid sequence: CASSEDREQETQYF.

This clone has a single count. This chain joins TRBV9 and TRBJ1-1; D is uncertain. V was trimmed by 3 bases and J by 1 base, leaving 7 bases between them. The CDR3 totals 13 residues. Germline-derived CDR1 and CDR2 are SGDLS and YYNGEE. The CDR3 here is CASSAGWNTEAFF. For the CDR3, the DNA is TGTGCCAGCAGCGCCGGGTGGAACACTGAAGCTTTCTTT.

The chain links TRBV29-1 to TRBJ1-2; 8 bases match TRBD1. CDR3 size: 13 residues. Germline CDR1 is SQVTM and CDR2 is ANQGSEA. With V trimmed by 5 bases and J by 2 bases, 4 bases remained unmatched. The CDR3 protein is CSVYPGGNYGYTF. In DNA, the CDR3 is TGCAGCGTTTACCCAGGGGGCAACTATGGCTACACCTTC.

V gene TRBV19 combines with J gene TRBJ2-7, with D possibly being TRBD1 (6 bases). The ends were cut back, 2 bases at V and 3 bases at J, with 20 bases in the middle. Germline V gives CDR1 LNHDA, CDR2 SQIVND (reference sequence). This CDR3 has 17 residues. The CDR3 sequence: CASSISPTGAWVYEQYF. In nucleotides, the CDR3 is TGTGCCAGTAGTATATCCCCGACAGGCGCTTGGGTCTACGAGCAGTACTTC.

This rearrangement joins TRBV19 to TRBJ1-2; 10 bases are shared with TRBD1. Germline V gene lookup returns CDR1 LNHDA and CDR2 SQIVND (reference sequence). V lost 5 bases and J lost 4; bases outside the gene matches: 1. The CDR3 has 13 residues. This chain's CDR3 is CASSGQGGYGYTF. In nucleotides, the CDR3 is TGTGCCAGTAGTGGACAGGGGGGCTATGGCTACACCTTC.

In its sample, this clone was seen once. The chain combines TRBV4-3 with TRBJ1-2; D unresolved. The germline V gene has CDR1 LGHNA and CDR2 YSLEER. V lost 0 bases and J 5 bases, leaving 7 bases between the germline ends. The CDR3 is made up of 13 amino acids. The CDR3 is CASSQDEAYGYTF. The CDR3 nucleotides read TGCGCCAGCAGCCAAGATGAGGCTTATGGCTACACCTTC.

This CDR3 reads CASSLALAVREQYF. The CDR3, as DNA: TGCGCCAGCAGCTTGGCCCTAGCGGTTAGGGAGCAGTACTTC. The rearrangement links TRBV5-1 to TRBJ2-7; TRBD2 agrees at 7 bases. The trim removed 0 bases at V and 7 bases at J, leaving 7 bases unmatched. The CDR3 runs to 14 residues. Germline V lookup: CDR1 SGHRS, CDR2 YFSETQ.

This chain links TRBV19 with TRBJ2-2; D uncertain. The CDR3 totals 12 residues. Germline lookup yields CDR1 LNHDA and CDR2 SQIVND (reference sequence). With 3 bases removed from V and 7 bases from J, the gap between germline ends came to 6 bases. This CDR3 reads CASSIGSGELFF. CDR3 in DNA: TGTGCCAGTAGTATCGGTAGCGGGGAGCTGTTTTTT.

This clone was picked up many times. This chain uses TRBV11-2 with TRBJ1-5, with D perhaps TRBD1 (6 bases). With 4 bases removed from V and 5 bases from J, the gap between germline ends came to 9 bases. CDR1 SGHAT and CDR2 FQNNGV come from the germline V gene. The CDR3 covers 13 residues. The CDR3 here is CASSSDSDQPQHF. DNA for the CDR3: TGTGCCAGCAGCTCGGACAGTGATCAGCCCCAGCATTTT.

The J gene is TRBJ2-1, the V gene TRBV5-1, with 7 bases lining up with TRBD1. J was trimmed by 4 bases and V by 2 bases; bases with no gene match: 9. CDR3 size: 16 residues. Germline-derived CDR1 and CDR2 are SGHRS and YFSETQ. The CDR3 loop reads CASSLSGTEGYNEQFF. The CDR3 bases are TGCGCCAGCAGCTTAAGTGGGACAGAGGGGTACAATGAGCAGTTCTTC.

This clone was counted once. The J gene is TRBJ1-6, the V gene TRBV6-1; tentative D call: TRBD1 (5 bases). From germline, CDR1 is MNHNS and CDR2 SASEGT. The V and J ends lost 2 bases and 9 bases respectively, with 17 bases between them. The CDR3 runs 16 residues. The CDR3 region has the DNA TGTGCCAGCAGTGAATCGGGGGACTGGAGGGTTTCACCCCTCCACTTT. Translation: CASSESGDWRVSPLHF.

This chain connects TRBV7-9 to TRBJ1-5; D is perhaps TRBD1 (5 bases). This CDR3 spans 13 amino acids. Germline V gene data show CDR1 as SEHNR and CDR2 as FQNEAQ (reference sequence). With 5 bases removed from V and 7 bases from J, the gap between germline ends came to 12 bases. DNA of the CDR3: TGTGCCAGCAGCCCTCAGGGAGGGCAGCCCCAGCATTTT. Amino acid sequence: CASSPQGGQPQHF.

V is TRBV4-2 and J is TRBJ2-1; 7 positions match TRBD1. The length of the CDR3 is 16 residues. Germline CDR1 is LGHNA and CDR2 is YNFKEQ. The V gene end was trimmed by 0 bases and the J gene end by 1 base; junction bases not matched to a gene: 3. CDR3 bases: TGTGCCAGCAGCCAAGACAGGGGGTTTTCCTACAATGAGCAGTTCTTC. Its protein is CASSQDRGFSYNEQFF.

V gene TRBV11-1 combines with J gene TRBJ1-1; the match to TRBD1 covers 8 bases. This CDR3 spans 14 amino acids. The germline V gene has CDR1 SGHAT and CDR2 FQDESV (reference sequence). The V segment lost 4 bases and the J segment 5 bases; nucleotides outside the gene matches: 6. The CDR3 coding sequence is TGTGCCAGCAGCTACTGGGACAGGCCTACTGAAGCTTTCTTT. It translates to CASSYWDRPTEAFF.

This chain joins TRBV2 and TRBJ1-1, with D possibly being TRBD1 (5 bases). Germline CDR1 SNHLY, CDR2 FYNNEI. The CDR3 is 11 residues long. Trimming cost V 6 bases and J 8 bases, with 10 bases left between them. The CDR3 DNA follows: TGTGCCAGCAGGGGACTCAACGAAGCTTTCTTT. It translates to CASRGLNEAFF. The whole variable domain, remainder taken from reference TRBV2 and TRBJ1-1, is EPEVTQTPSHQVTQMGQEVILRCVPISNHLYFYWYRQILGQKVEFLVSFYNNEISEKSEIFDDQFSVERPDGSNFTLKIRSTKLEDSAMYFCASRGLNEAFFGQGTRLTVV.

The chain has TRBV4-1 and TRBJ2-7, with TRBD2 matching over 12 bases. This CDR3 contains 18 residues. Germline lookup yields CDR1 MGHRA and CDR2 YSYEKL. The trim removed 2 bases at V and 2 bases at J, leaving 10 bases unmatched. CDR3 sequence reads: CASSQNLLAGGRTYEQYF. The DNA for the CDR3 is TGCGCCAGCAGCCAAAACCTCCTAGCGGGGGGGCGCACCTACGAGCAGTACTTC.

The V and J genes are TRBV4-3 and TRBJ2-1; D remains unclear. Germline V lookup: CDR1 LGHNA, CDR2 YSLEER. This CDR3 has 17 amino acids. V lost 3 bases to trimming and J lost 0 bases, with 15 bases between them. The chain's CDR3 is CASSHFSASHSYNEQFF. In nucleotides, the CDR3 is TGCGCCAGCAGCCATTTCAGCGCTTCCCACTCCTACAATGAGCAGTTCTTC.

V is TRBV5-5 and J is TRBJ2-1; 9 bases are shared with TRBD1. Unmatched junction bases numbered 12, after V lost 4 bases and J lost 7 bases. Germline V CDR1 and CDR2: SGHKS, YYEKEE (reference sequence). The CDR3 runs to 16 residues. The CDR3, as DNA: TGTGCCAGCAGCATCGGGACAGGGAAGGGGAGGAATGAGCAGTTCTTC. Its protein is CASSIGTGKGRNEQFF.

This chain links TRBV19 with TRBJ1-2; no clear D. The germline V gene has CDR1 LNHDA and CDR2 SQIVND (reference sequence). This CDR3 region has 15 residues. Trimming removed 10 bases at V and 2 bases at J, with 20 bases between. CDR3 bases: TGTGCCACCATGGGAACTTCGGGGTTAAACTATGGCTACACCTTC. Protein: CATMGTSGLNYGYTF.